The 10 T cell receptor beta chains below come from one sample, sequenced in a study of blood T cell repertoires in COVID-19. Only in-frame clones appear in the TCRdb table, and some are missing; sequencing was by immunoSEQ multiplex PCR. The sample lists some 45,000 clones, less than 90% seen once, with 7.5% to 10% in the top ten. Sequencing was done on a sample of peripheral blood. These TCRs come from a human donor in a cohort sampled during active COVID-19.

This chain connects TRBV18 to TRBJ2-5; D gene uncertain. The length of the CDR3 is 14 residues. Germline lookup yields CDR1 KGHSH and CDR2 LQKENI. Deletions cut 0 bases from V and 7 bases from J, with 12 bases between. The CDR3 spells CASSPPAATGTQYF. The CDR3 coding sequence is TGTGCCAGCTCACCACCGGCAGCGACCGGGACCCAGTACTTC.

The rearrangement uses TRBV21-1 and TRBJ2-1; the table's TRBD1 call for D was not verified on the DNA. TRBV21-1 is given as a pseudogene. This CDR3 spans 15 amino acids. CDR3 bases: TGTGCCAGCAGCCCCCCAGTCAGCTCCTACAATGAGCAGTTCTTC. Protein sequence: CASSPPVSSYNEQFF.

The chain carries TRBV5-1 and TRBJ1-5, with 10 bases fitting TRBD1. CDR3 size: 15 residues. Per the germline V gene, CDR1 is SGHRS and CDR2 is YFSETQ. V shed 4 bases, J shed 7 bases, and the junction held 8 bases outside the gene matches. CDR3 protein: CASSPETGGGQPQHF. CDR3 DNA: TGCGCCAGCAGCCCCGAGACAGGGGGCGGGCAGCCCCAGCATTTT.

The J gene is TRBJ2-2, the V gene TRBV19, with D perhaps TRBD2 (7 bases). The germline V gene encodes CDR1 LNHDA and CDR2 SQIVND (reference sequence). The CDR3 is made up of 14 amino acids. V was cut by 3 bases and J by 4 bases, with 9 bases left in between. CDR3 loop: CASSIAGATGELFF. As DNA, the CDR3 is TGTGCCAGTAGTATTGCGGGGGCCACCGGGGAGCTGTTTTTT.

V is TRBV5-1 and J is TRBJ2-3, with a weak D call TRBD2 (6 bases). The CDR3 is 15 amino acids. Trimming stripped 0 bases from V and 0 bases from J, with 8 bases between. The germline CDR1 and CDR2 sequences are SGHRS and YFSETQ. Here the CDR3 DNA reads TGCGCCAGCAGCTTGGGGGCGGGGAGCACAGATACGCAGTATTTT. It yields the protein CASSLGAGSTDTQYF.

The chain uses TRBV29-1 and TRBJ1-2; no clear D. Between the trimmed V and J ends, which lost 5 bases and 9 bases, there was a span of 13 bases. Germline V gene data show CDR1 as SQVTM and CDR2 as ANQGSEA. This CDR3 has 11 amino acids. This CDR3 is CSVPLGGSYTF. The CDR3 region has the DNA TGCAGCGTTCCGTTGGGAGGAAGCTACACCTTC.

The chain is built from TRBV30 and TRBJ1-1; a weak D match, TRBD1 (5 bases). Trimming left V 3 bases short and J 11 bases short, with 13 bases between. The germline V gene encodes CDR1 GTSNPN and CDR2 SVGIG (reference sequence). CDR3 length equals 11 residues. In DNA, the CDR3 is TGTGCCTGGAGGTTCGGACATGGGGCTTTCTTT. It codes for CAWRFGHGAFF.

The V gene is TRBV10-1, the J gene TRBJ2-1; a possible D gene is TRBD2 (6 bases). This CDR3 has 15 residues. The germline gives CDR1 WNHNN, CDR2 SYGVQD (reference sequence). Between the trimmed V and J ends, which lost 5 bases and 0 bases, there was a span of 11 bases. The CDR3 loop is CASSPAGVSYNEQFF. Here the CDR3 DNA reads TGCGCCAGCAGTCCAGCGGGCGTCTCCTACAATGAGCAGTTCTTC.

The sample holds one count of this clone. CDR3: CASSEGAGEYNEQFF. As DNA, the CDR3 is TGTGCCAGCAGTGAAGGGGCCGGGGAGTACAATGAGCAGTTCTTC. The chain joins TRBV6-1 to TRBJ2-1; D possibly corresponds to TRBD2 (5 bases). This CDR3 has 15 amino acids. The germline V and J ends were trimmed by 1 base and 4 bases, with 11 bases remaining between them. The germline gives CDR1 MNHNS, CDR2 SASEGT.

V and J are TRBV4-1 and TRBJ1-1, with D possibly TRBD1 on 6 matching bases. The CDR3 has 15 amino acids. Germline loops: CDR1 MGHRA, CDR2 YSYEKL. V lost 0 bases and J lost 4, with 12 bases in between. For the CDR3, the DNA is TGCGCCAGCAGCCAAGATCAGGGGCTGAGCACTGAAGCTTTCTTT. Residues: CASSQDQGLSTEAFF.